The 20 T cell receptor beta chains in this list originate from one sample, sequenced in a study of CD8 T cells in Susac syndrome. Roughly 0.45 to 1 ug RNA was reverse transcribed with random hexamers. From the immunoSEQ multiplex PCR reads, TCRdb called clonotypes with MiXCR, one entry per CDR3 protein. The table lists approximately 150,000 distinct CDR3 sequences, around 93% of them singletons. Specimen: CD4+ T cells from PBMCs. Receptors originate from a human donor in good health.

The chain carries TRBV15 and TRBJ2-3; D not resolved. CDR1 LNHNV and CDR2 YYDKDF come from the germline V gene (reference sequence). The CDR3 runs to 15 residues. Trimming cost V 2 bases and J 2 bases, with 11 bases left between them. The CDR3 bases are TGTGCCACCAGCAGACGTGACAACCTCACAGATACGCAGTATTTT. This encodes CATSRRDNLTDTQYF.

CDR3 nucleotide sequence: TGTGCCATCAGTATGGAGAATTCACCCCTCCACTTT. Its protein product is CAISMENSPLHF. The chain employs TRBV10-3 and TRBJ1-6; D unclear. Trimming took off 5 bases at V and 7 bases at J, with 6 bases between the two ends. CDR1 ENHRY and CDR2 SYGVKD come from the germline V gene. The CDR3 runs to 12 residues.

The chain combines TRBV5-6 with TRBJ2-6; 9 bases agree with TRBD1. The V segment lost 4 bases and the J segment 0 bases; nucleotides outside the gene matches: 8. The CDR3 extends over 18 amino acids. Looked up from germline, CDR1 is SGHDT and CDR2 is YYEEEE. CDR3 region: CASSGAGTGPSGANVLTF. As DNA, the CDR3 is TGTGCCAGCAGCGGAGCCGGGACAGGGCCCTCTGGGGCCAACGTCCTGACTTTC.

This chain connects TRBV19 to TRBJ1-1; no clear D. V lost 1 base and J 0 bases, leaving 6 bases between the germline ends. In germline, CDR1 is LNHDA, CDR2 SQIVND (reference sequence). The CDR3 is 14 amino acids. The CDR3 sequence: CASSIVSMNTEAFF. The CDR3 DNA reads TGTGCCAGTAGTATAGTCTCCATGAACACTGAAGCTTTCTTT.

The chain recombines TRBV16 with TRBJ1-3; maybe TRBD1 (5 bases). Germline-derived CDR1 and CDR2 are KGHSY and FQNENV. V was trimmed by 2 bases and J by 4 bases, leaving 21 bases between them. There are 18 residues in the CDR3. The CDR3 loop is CASSQALYAGRAGNTIYF. Written as DNA, the CDR3 is TGTGCCAGCAGCCAAGCTTTGTACGCAGGGCGTGCGGGAAACACCATATATTTT.

V is TRBV29-1 and J is TRBJ1-1; D is perhaps TRBD1 (5 bases). This CDR3 region has 12 residues. V was trimmed by 4 bases and J by 3 bases, leaving 9 bases between them. The V gene's germline CDR1 is SQVTM and CDR2 ANQGSEA. The CDR3 DNA reads TGCAGCGTTGGCGCGGGGGACACTGAAGCTTTCTTT. Translation: CSVGAGDTEAFF.

The CDR3 loop reads CASSDRTVDEQYF. Written as DNA, the CDR3 is TGCGCCAGCAGCGACCGGACAGTTGACGAGCAGTACTTC. V is TRBV5-1 and J is TRBJ2-7, with D maybe TRBD1 (6 bases). Germline V CDR1 and CDR2: SGHRS, YFSETQ. Trimming took 4 bases from V and 5 from J, leaving 13 bases between them. The CDR3 runs to 13 residues.

The rearrangement uses TRBV5-4 and TRBJ2-5; D is tentatively TRBD1 or TRBD2 (7 bases each). The V end was cut by 0 bases, the J end by 2 bases, with 17 bases between. The CDR3 spans 17 residues. The germline V gene has CDR1 SGHNT and CDR2 YYREEE (reference sequence). The CDR3 nucleotides are TGTGCCAGCAGCTTGGCCAAGGGGGCGCGGGAGCAAGAGACCCAGTACTTC. Translating gives CASSLAKGAREQETQYF.

The CDR3 spells CSVDSQPHYGYTF. Here the CDR3 DNA reads TGCAGCGTTGATTCCCAACCCCACTATGGCTACACCTTC. The V gene is TRBV29-1, the J gene TRBJ1-2, with D hard to call. The length of the CDR3 is 13 residues. Germline values: CDR1 SQVTM, CDR2 ANQGSEA. Trimming took 3 bases from V and 3 from J, leaving 11 bases between them.

This clonotype was picked up one time. The CDR3 reads CASSFRDRGGSPLHF. CDR3 coding DNA: TGTGCCAGCAGCTTCCGGGACAGGGGTGGCTCACCCCTCCACTTT. V gene TRBV3-1 combines with J gene TRBJ1-6, with 10 bases lining up with TRBD1. The length of the CDR3 is 15 residues. Unmatched junction bases numbered 8, after V lost 5 bases and J lost 10 bases. From germline, CDR1 is LGHDT and CDR2 YNNKEL (reference sequence).

The chain uses TRBV2 and TRBJ2-7; TRBD1 is a possible D gene (5 bases). There are 14 residues in the CDR3. The germline V gene has CDR1 SNHLY and CDR2 FYNNEI. Trimming pared 3 bases from V and 7 bases from J, leaving 16 bases between. The CDR3 spells CASSDWTNLPEQYF. The CDR3 DNA reads as TGTGCCAGCAGTGATTGGACAAACCTTCCAGAGCAGTACTTC. Variable domain in full (rest from reference TRBV2 and TRBJ2-7): EPEVTQTPSHQVTQMGQEVILRCVPISNHLYFYWYRQILGQKVEFLVSFYNNEISEKSEIFDDQFSVERPDGSNFTLKIRSTKLEDSAMYFCASSDWTNLPEQYFGPGTRLTVT.

This clonotype showed up just once. J is TRBJ2-4 and V is TRBV6-6, with TRBD2 matching over 7 bases. Germline V gene lookup returns CDR1 MNHNY and CDR2 SVGAGI (reference sequence). J was trimmed by 9 bases and V by 2 bases; bases with no gene match: 10. This CDR3 is 15 amino acids long. The CDR3 DNA reads as TGTGCCAGCAGTTACGTGCAGGGAGGGTTGACCATTCAGTACTTC. Its translation is CASSYVQGGLTIQYF.

V is TRBV7-9 and J is TRBJ2-7; the D gene is possibly TRBD2 (5 bases). Germline values: CDR1 SEHNR, CDR2 FQNEAQ (reference sequence). This CDR3 region has 14 residues. V was cut by 1 base and J by 2 bases, with 9 bases left in between. The CDR3 DNA reads TGTGCCAGCAGCTTAGGGGAGAGGGCCTACGAGCAGTACTTC. It encodes CASSLGERAYEQYF.

The chain joins TRBV2 to TRBJ1-1; D gene uncertain. This CDR3 is built from 17 residues. The V end lost 2 bases, the J end lost 0 bases, and 16 bases lay between the germline ends. Germline V lookup: CDR1 SNHLY, CDR2 FYNNEI. Written as DNA, the CDR3 is TGTGCCAGCAGTGAACCTGGGATCCGGGGTCTGAACACTGAAGCTTTCTTT. Translation gives CASSEPGIRGLNTEAFF.

In DNA, the CDR3 is TGTGCCAGCAGCCGGGACAGGGGGTTGCAGCCCCAGCATTTT. It yields the protein CASSRDRGLQPQHF. J is TRBJ1-5 and V is TRBV6-6; 11 positions agree with TRBD1. Trimming removed 6 bases from V and 7 bases from J; junction bases left unmatched: 5. This CDR3 contains 14 residues. Germline-derived CDR1 and CDR2 are MNHNY and SVGAGI (reference sequence).

This clonotype has only one observation. The gene calls are TRBV5-1 and TRBJ1-6, with 10 positions matching TRBD1. V lost 2 bases and J lost 7; bases outside the gene matches: 6. The CDR3 runs 16 residues. CDR1 and CDR2 (germline): SGHRS, YFSETQ. As DNA, the CDR3 is TGCGCCAGCAGCTTAACCCCGGGACAGGGGAATTCACCCCTCCACTTT. It translates to CASSLTPGQGNSPLHF.

The CDR3 spells CASSIGQNEKLFF. The CDR3 DNA reads TGTGCCAGTTCCATCGGACAGAATGAAAAACTGTTTTTT. V is TRBV19 and J is TRBJ1-4; D possibly corresponds to TRBD1 (6 bases). V was pared by 8 bases and J by 5 bases, with 12 bases between. Germline loops: CDR1 LNHDA, CDR2 SQIVND (reference sequence). The CDR3 totals 13 residues.

The chain uses TRBV20-1 and TRBJ2-3; D not resolved. Germline CDR1 is DFQATT and CDR2 is SNEGSKA (reference sequence). Trimming left V 5 bases short and J 4 bases short, with 4 bases between. The CDR3 runs 10 residues. The CDR3 is CSAPSDTQYF. The CDR3, as DNA: TGCAGTGCTCCATCAGATACGCAGTATTTT.

CDR3 DNA: TGCAGTGCTTGGGCAGAAAGTAACTATGGCTACACCTTC. Translated, it gives CSAWAESNYGYTF. The V call is TRBV20-1, the J call TRBJ1-2; no firm D call. Germline V lookup: CDR1 DFQATT, CDR2 SNEGSKA (reference sequence). The CDR3 spans 13 residues. The V and J ends lost 5 bases and 1 base respectively, with 11 bases between them.

V is TRBV5-4 and J is TRBJ1-2; D possibly corresponds to TRBD1 (5 bases). CDR3 length: 16 residues. V dropped 4 bases and J dropped 2 bases, with 18 bases sitting between them. Germline assignment: CDR1 SGHNT and CDR2 YYREEE (reference sequence). CDR3 residues: CASSQPGGGGNYGYTF. The CDR3 DNA sequence: TGTGCCAGCAGCCAACCTGGCGGGGGTGGGAACTATGGCTACACCTTC.